This paragraph covers one T cell receptor beta chain sequence. This entry is derived from a study of beta chain features in type 1 diabetes. Reverse transcription of all isolated RNA meant that expressed TCRB transcripts were sequenced. Data came from immunoSEQ multiplex PCR; TCRdb stores just in-frame clones and leaves some out. The repertoire holds 150,000 to 170,000 clones, with roughly 8.1% as singletons. The CDR3 totals 15 residues. V gave up 5 bases and J gave up 4 bases; unmatched junction bases: 6. CDR1 and CDR2 (germline): LNHDA, SQIVND (reference sequence). Source material: central memory CD4+ T cells from blood. This sequence joins TRBV19 and TRBJ1-1; 11 nucleotides match TRBD1. The clonotype was recovered from a man aged 18 to 35 in good health. The CDR3 is CASSPGQGAGTEAFF. The CDR3 DNA follows: TGTGCCAGTAGTCCTGGACAGGGGGCTGGCACTGAAGCTTTCTTT. Based on the CDR3 plus reference TRBV19 and TRBJ1-1, the full variable domain is DGGITQSPKYLFRKEGQNVTLSCEQNLNHDAMYWYRQDPGQGLRLIYYSQIVNDFQKGDIAEGYSVSREKKESFPLTVTSAQKNPTAFYLCASSPGQGAGTEAFFGQGTRLTVV.